These T cell receptor beta chains were read from a single sample in a study of cytomegalovirus exposure and HLA in healthy donors. Assay: immunoSEQ multiplex PCR; the TCRdb copy retains only in-frame clones and omits some. The sample contains about 62,000 clones, more than 70% of which appear only once. The specimen was PBMCs. The receptors shown here come from a man aged 18 to 30 in good health and CMV-seronegative. The CDR3 runs from the conserved cysteine through the conserved F or W. The D gene is left open where the match is weak. Rows may omit the clone size; those that give it use once, few, many or a size class.

D: NA
J: TRBJ1-4
V: TRBV29-1
size: NA
DNA: TGCAGCGCTGGGGCGATAGGATCCTCTATTGATGAAAAACTGTTTTTT
CDR3: CSAGAIGSSIDEKLFF

D: TRBD2
J: TRBJ2-2
V: TRBV7-8
size: NA
DNA: TGTGCCAGCAGCGGGACAGGGATAGCGGGGGGGCAATCCGGGGAGCTGTTTTTT
CDR3: CASSGTGIAGGQSGELFF

D: TRBD1
J: TRBJ2-7
V: TRBV25-1
size: NA
DNA: TGTGCCAGCAGTCCGACAGGGGGAAGCTCCTACGAGCAGTACTTC
CDR3: CASSPTGGSSYEQYF

D: NA
J: TRBJ2-5
V: TRBV10-3
size: NA
DNA: TGTGCCATCAGTGAGTGGCGGTTTGGCCGAAAAGACCAAGAGACCCAGTACTTC
CDR3: CAISEWRFGRKDQETQYF

D: TRBD2
J: TRBJ2-3
V: TRBV18
size: NA
DNA: TGTGCCAGCTCAAGGGCTAGCGGGGGGGGCCCAGATACGCAGTATTTT
CDR3: CASSRASGGGPDTQYF

D: NA
J: TRBJ2-2
V: TRBV11-2
size: NA
DNA: TGTGCCAGCAGCTTAGGACAGAACCGGGCCACCGGGGAGCTGTTTTTT
CDR3: CASSLGQNRATGELFF

D: NA
J: TRBJ2-7
V: TRBV18
size: NA
DNA: TGTGCCAGCTCACCCACGGGGGGCCCCTACGAGCAGTACTTC
CDR3: CASSPTGGPYEQYF

D: TRBD1
J: TRBJ2-1
V: TRBV10-3
size: NA
DNA: TGTGCCATCAGGCGGACAGGGAGCTCCTACAATGAGCAGTTCTTC
CDR3: CAIRRTGSSYNEQFF

D: NA
J: TRBJ1-6
V: TRBV7-9
size: once
DNA: TGTGCCAGCACCCTGGACAGTCTTCGAAATTCACCCCTCCACTTT
CDR3: CASTLDSLRNSPLHF

D: NA
J: TRBJ1-2
V: TRBV6-5
size: NA
DNA: TGTGCCAGCAGCCGTGGGGGGACCTATGGCTACACCTTC
CDR3: CASSRGGTYGYTF

D: TRBD1
J: TRBJ1-4
V: TRBV9
size: once
DNA: TGTGCCAGCAGCGTCGACGGGACAGGCGGGGAAAAACTGTTTTTT
CDR3: CASSVDGTGGEKLFF

D: NA
J: TRBJ1-1
V: TRBV14
size: NA
DNA: TGTGCCAGCAGCCAATGGGGTTCGGGGATGAACACTGAAGCTTTCTTT
CDR3: CASSQWGSGMNTEAFF

D: NA
J: TRBJ1-1
V: TRBV4-1
size: NA
DNA: TGCGCCAGCAGCCAAGAACAGAGGAACACTGAAGCTTTCTTT
CDR3: CASSQEQRNTEAFF

D: TRBD2
J: TRBJ2-3
V: TRBV29-1
size: NA
DNA: TGCAGCGTTGAAGATCCGTTAGCGGGCTTAGGGACAGATACGCAGTATTTT
CDR3: CSVEDPLAGLGTDTQYF

D: NA
J: TRBJ1-4
V: TRBV6-5
size: NA
DNA: TGTGCCAGCAGTAACAGGGCCTCTAATGAAAAACTGTTTTTT
CDR3: CASSNRASNEKLFF

D: NA
J: TRBJ1-5
V: TRBV15
size: NA
DNA: TGTGCCACCAGCCGGGGGTATAGCAATCAGCCCCAGCATTTT
CDR3: CATSRGYSNQPQHF

D: NA
J: TRBJ2-2
V: TRBV10-1
size: NA
DNA: TGCGCCAGCAGTGATTGGGCAGGTGCGAACACCGGGGAGCTGTTTTTT
CDR3: CASSDWAGANTGELFF

D: TRBD1
J: TRBJ2-5
V: TRBV2
size: NA
DNA: TGTGCCAGGCGAGGGCCAGGGGGGACCCAGTACTTC
CDR3: CARRGPGGTQYF

D: TRBD2
J: TRBJ2-3
V: TRBV7-8
size: NA
DNA: TGTGCCAGCAGCCGAACTAGCGGGGTGATTCGAGATACGCAGTATTTT
CDR3: CASSRTSGVIRDTQYF

D: NA
J: TRBJ1-6
V: TRBV7-8
size: NA
DNA: TGTGCCAGCACCAACGAGGGAGGTGGTTCACCCCTCCACTTT
CDR3: CASTNEGGGSPLHF

D: TRBD2
J: TRBJ2-1
V: TRBV6-6
size: once
DNA: TGTGCCAGCAGTTTTACTAGCGGGGGGGTTTATGAGCAGTTCTTC
CDR3: CASSFTSGGVYEQFF

D: TRBD1
J: TRBJ1-6
V: TRBV6-6
size: once
DNA: TGTGCCAGCAGTTACTCCGGGACAGGGCATTCACCCCTCCACTTT
CDR3: CASSYSGTGHSPLHF

D: TRBD1
J: TRBJ2-6
V: TRBV10-2
size: few
DNA: TGCGCCAGCAGTGCTCCTACTGACAGGGGCTCTGGGGCCAACGTCCTGACTTTC
CDR3: CASSAPTDRGSGANVLTF

D: NA
J: TRBJ1-2
V: TRBV6-5
size: few
DNA: TGTGCCAGCAGTTACGGGGGGGGCCTATCCTATGGCTACACCTTC
CDR3: CASSYGGGLSYGYTF

D: TRBD1
J: TRBJ1-2
V: TRBV7-9
size: NA
DNA: TGTGCCAGCAGCTTAGGGACAGGTAGTAACTATGGCTACACCTTC
CDR3: CASSLGTGSNYGYTF

D: NA
J: TRBJ1-4
V: TRBV5-1
size: once
DNA: TGCGCCAGCCGTGGCGGATCGACTAATGAAAAACTGTTTTTT
CDR3: CASRGGSTNEKLFF

D: NA
J: TRBJ2-3
V: TRBV5-1
size: NA
DNA: TGCGCCAGCAGCCCCTCCGCGGGGGCGGGGACAGATACGCAGTATTTT
CDR3: CASSPSAGAGTDTQYF

D: NA
J: TRBJ1-2
V: TRBV7-2
size: few
DNA: TGTGCCAGCAGCCCCGGGCAGGGGAGTACCTTC
CDR3: CASSPGQGSTF

D: NA
J: TRBJ2-2
V: TRBV19
size: NA
DNA: TGTGCCAGTAGTATTCGAGACAGGAACACCGGGGAGCTGTTTTTT
CDR3: CASSIRDRNTGELFF

D: NA
J: TRBJ1-1
V: TRBV29-1
size: NA
DNA: TGCAGCGGACCAGGGGTTGACACTGAAGCTTTCTTT
CDR3: CSGPGVDTEAFF

D: TRBD2
J: TRBJ2-1
V: TRBV7-6
size: NA
DNA: TGTGCCAGCAGCTTCGGGGGCGGGGGGGCCGATGAGCAGTTCTTC
CDR3: CASSFGGGGADEQFF

D: NA
J: TRBJ2-7
V: TRBV14
size: few
DNA: TGTGCCAGCAGCCATTTGGGGGGAAGGACACCCTACGAGCAGTACTTC
CDR3: CASSHLGGRTPYEQYF

D: NA
J: TRBJ1-6
V: TRBV4-1
size: NA
DNA: TGCGCCAGCAGCCAACAGGGGAAGAGCTCCTATAATTCACCCCTCCACTTT
CDR3: CASSQQGKSSYNSPLHF

D: TRBD1
J: TRBJ1-3
V: TRBV6-1
size: NA
DNA: TGTGCCAGCAGTCCACAGGGGTTTGGAAACACCATATATTTT
CDR3: CASSPQGFGNTIYF

D: NA
J: TRBJ2-6
V: TRBV2
size: NA
DNA: TGTGCCAGCAGACCCACCGCAGGGTGGGGGGCCAACGTCCTGACTTTC
CDR3: CASRPTAGWGANVLTF

D: NA
J: TRBJ2-2
V: TRBV30
size: NA
DNA: TGTGCCTGGAGTAGAATAGAGGGCTCCGGGGAGCTGTTTTTT
CDR3: CAWSRIEGSGELFF

D: TRBD1
J: TRBJ2-7
V: TRBV5-1
size: NA
DNA: TGCGCCAGCAGCTTAACCGGGACAGGATCCTACGAGCAGTACTTC
CDR3: CASSLTGTGSYEQYF

D: TRBD2
J: TRBJ2-7
V: TRBV2
size: NA
DNA: TGTGCCAGCAGTGAGGAAGGGGTGTGGGCTAGCGGGGGCTACGAGCAGTACTTC
CDR3: CASSEEGVWASGGYEQYF

D: NA
J: TRBJ2-7
V: TRBV6-1
size: NA
DNA: TGTGCCAGCATCCCGGGAGTCCCCTTCTCCTACGAGCAGTACTTC
CDR3: CASIPGVPFSYEQYF

D: TRBD1
J: TRBJ1-5
V: TRBV2
size: NA
DNA: TGTGCCAGCAGTGACGGGACAGCTAGCAATCAGCCCCAGCATTTT
CDR3: CASSDGTASNQPQHF